This T cell receptor (beta chain) was sequenced for a study of blood T cell repertoires in COVID-19. Overall study context: Sample material is recorded as cDNA or gDNA derived from T cells, B-cell-depleted T cells, or PBMCs.

Germline-derived CDR1 and CDR2 are KGHSH and LQKENI. V lost 5 bases to trimming and J lost 7 bases, with 18 bases between them. This CDR3 contains 15 residues. In the authors' methods: Nucleated cell number was recorded as an estimate derived from reference gene primer amplification. Repertoires were generated with immunoSEQ multiplex PCR, while TCRdb's copy carries only in-frame clones and drops some. V and J calls and clone size are those listed in that table; D and trimming were worked out from the DNA. The table lists some 300,000 clones, about 87% of them singletons, with about 7% in the top ten.

Sequencing was performed on peripheral blood. The V gene is TRBV18, the J gene TRBJ1-5, with D tentatively TRBD1 (6 bases). The origin of this receptor is a woman aged 25-40 years who had recovered from COVID-19. The CDR3 reads CASSARGPLEQPQHF. CDR3 nucleotides: TGTGCCAGCTCAGCCAGGGGCCCCCTCGAACAGCCCCAGCATTTT.